This T cell receptor (beta chain) was recovered during a study of T cell responses to AZD1222 COVID-19 vaccine. Study details: Samples with a second dose at about 4 or about 12 weeks were pooled together.

Trimming removed 4 bases from V and 1 base from J, with 8 bases in between. Germline CDR1 is SGHRS and CDR2 is YFSETQ. The CDR3 has 13 amino acids. Only in-frame clones appear in the TCRdb table, and some are missing; sequencing was by immunoSEQ multiplex PCR. This sample carries over 100,000 clones, 75% to 90% of them seen once, and the ten largest clones take roughly 20%. Study outcomes and limitations: Dominant at 160-218 and 743-854, vaccine-associated CD4 TCRs also spanned spike. Repertoires were sampled only after the peak T cell response. In a largely white British group with more females than males, clonal diversity was possibly underestimated.

Note on this clone: The antigen is unknown.

The sequencing used peripheral blood, collected on day 0 of AZD1222 vaccination. This TCR derives from an adult in good health. This chain links TRBV5-1 with TRBJ1-1; D gene ambiguous. The CDR3: CASSADRNTEAFF. In nucleotides, the CDR3 is TGCGCCAGCAGCGCCGACCGGAACACTGAAGCTTTCTTT. The entire variable domain, with the rest obtained from reference TRBV5-1 and TRBJ1-1, is as follows: KAGVTQTPRYLIKTRGQQVTLSCSPISGHRSVSWYQQTPGQGLQFLFEYFSETQRNKGNFPGRFSGRQFSNSRSEMNVSTLELGDSALYLCASSADRNTEAFFGQGTRLTVV.